The 8 T cell receptor beta chains presented below share a single source sample, sequenced in a study of blood T cells in healthy people across ages. The second PCR ran about 6 to 12 cycles with a sample-barcoded 5' primer and J-beta primers. TCRdb reprocessed the 5' RACE reads with MiXCR, giving one entry per CDR3 protein. Among 1.5 million to 2 million distinct CDR3 sequences listed, 39% were seen once. Sequencing was performed on blood. The origin of the receptors is a human donor in good health.

This chain joins TRBV7-2 and TRBJ1-2; D not resolved. Germline V gene data show CDR1 as SGHTA and CDR2 as FQGNSA. The CDR3 consists of 12 residues. V lost 4 bases, J lost 7 bases, and 10 bases lay in between. CDR3 DNA sequence: TGTGCCAGCAGCTGGATCGTAGGTGGCTACACCTTC. It codes for CASSWIVGGYTF.

Turning to this clonotype: Just one base apart from a much larger clone, this may be a read error. The chain couples TRBV7-7 to TRBJ2-3; D may be TRBD2 (6 bases). The CDR3 is 13 residues long. The germline V gene encodes CDR1 SSHAT and CDR2 FNYEAQ (reference sequence). The chain's CDR3 is CASNFGGRDTQYF. The DNA of the CDR3 is TGTGCTAGCAACTTCGGGGGAAGAGATACGCAGTATTTT.

As regards this clonotype: At one of its ends the junction is not consistent with the germline gene, which may arise from a read error. The chain combines TRBV5-5 with TRBJ2-1; D perhaps matches TRBD1 (6 bases). The CDR3 spans 14 residues. CDR1 is SGHKS and CDR2 is YYEKEE in the germline V gene (reference sequence). CDR3 sequence reads: CARSLVGTYNEQFF. The CDR3 DNA follows: TGTGCCAGGAGCTTGGTCGGGACATACAATGAGCAGTTCTTC.

This sequence joins TRBV4-2 and TRBJ1-2; D possibly corresponds to TRBD1 (5 bases). Germline V CDR1 and CDR2: LGHNA, YNFKEQ. Trimming took off 4 bases at V and 7 bases at J, with 22 bases between the two ends. The CDR3 runs 16 residues. For the CDR3, the DNA is TGTGCCAGCAGCCCAGCTTTGTGGGGGAAAGACTTTGGCTACACCTTC. This gives the protein CASSPALWGKDFGYTF.

The chain combines TRBV12-3 or TRBV12-4 with TRBJ1-5; a possible D gene is TRBD1 (5 bases). The CDR3 runs 14 residues. Trimming took off 6 bases at V and 1 base at J, with 10 bases between the two ends. DNA for the CDR3: TGTGCCAGCAGCAGGGAGGCGAGCAATCAGCCCCAGCATTTT. Its protein is CASSREASNQPQHF.

Many counts were recorded for this clonotype. The rearrangement uses TRBV5-1 and TRBJ2-7, with D unresolved. V lost 0 bases and J 5 bases, leaving 15 bases between the germline ends. Per the germline V gene, CDR1 is SGHRS and CDR2 is YFSETQ. The CDR3 is 15 amino acids. This chain's CDR3 is CASSLVHNPQNEQYF. Written as DNA, the CDR3 is TGCGCCAGCAGCTTGGTTCATAATCCTCAGAACGAGCAGTACTTC.

The V and J genes are TRBV7-9 and TRBJ2-5; TRBD1 matches at 7 bases. CDR1 is SEHNR, CDR2 FQNEAQ, per germline (reference sequence). After removal of 5 bases from V and 5 bases from J, the junction contained 11 bases not matched to a gene. The CDR3 is made up of 15 amino acids. As DNA, the CDR3 is TGTGCCAGCAGCCCAAGGGCAGGGGGAGCGGAGACCCAGTACTTC. Its protein product is CASSPRAGGAETQYF.

The chain combines TRBV12-3 or TRBV12-4 with TRBJ1-2; maybe TRBD1 (5 bases). V lost 5 bases to trimming and J lost 6 bases, with 19 bases between them. The CDR3 runs to 15 residues. The CDR3 coding sequence is TGTGCCAGCAGTCCGGCCCTCGGGACTCCCGATGGCTACACCTTC. Protein product: CASSPALGTPDGYTF.